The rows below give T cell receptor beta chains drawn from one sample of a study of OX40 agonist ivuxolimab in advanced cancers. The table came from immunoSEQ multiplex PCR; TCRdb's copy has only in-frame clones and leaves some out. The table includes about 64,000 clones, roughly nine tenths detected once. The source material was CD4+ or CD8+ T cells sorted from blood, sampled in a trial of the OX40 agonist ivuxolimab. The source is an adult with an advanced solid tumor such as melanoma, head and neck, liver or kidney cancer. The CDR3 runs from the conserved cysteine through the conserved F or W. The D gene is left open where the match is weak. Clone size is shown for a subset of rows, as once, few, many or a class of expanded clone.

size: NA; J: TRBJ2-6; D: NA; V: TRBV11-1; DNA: TGTGCCAGCAGCTTAAGGGGGGCAGGGGCTGGGGCCAACGTCCTGACTTTC; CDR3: CASSLRGAGAGANVLTF
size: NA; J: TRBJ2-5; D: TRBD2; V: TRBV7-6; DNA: TGTGCCGTGGGGACGGGAGGGAGGGAGACCCAGTACTTC; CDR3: CAVGTGGRETQYF
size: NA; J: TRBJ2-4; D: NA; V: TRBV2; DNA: TGTGCCAGCCCCGCTTCGACAGCGCAAAACATTCAGTACTTC; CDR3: CASPASTAQNIQYF
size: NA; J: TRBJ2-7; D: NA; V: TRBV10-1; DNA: TGCGCCAGCAACCCCCCCAGGGGCAACGAGCAGTACTTC; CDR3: CASNPPRGNEQYF
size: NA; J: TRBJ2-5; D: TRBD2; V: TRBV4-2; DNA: TGTGCCAGCAGCCAGGGGGACTACGAAAGGGAGACCCAGTACTTC; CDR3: CASSQGDYERETQYF
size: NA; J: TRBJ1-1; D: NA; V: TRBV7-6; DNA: TGTGCCAGCAGCTTAGCGGAGACGAACACTGAAGCTTTCTTT; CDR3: CASSLAETNTEAFF
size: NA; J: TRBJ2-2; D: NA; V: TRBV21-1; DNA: TGTGCCAGCAGCAAACCACCGGGACTAGCGGGGGGGCAGTTCACCGGGGAGCTGTTTTTT; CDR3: CASSKPPGLAGGQFTGELFF
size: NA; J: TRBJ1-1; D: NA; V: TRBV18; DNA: TGTGCCAGCTCACTACGTGGGTTGGGCCTTAACACTGAAGCTTTCTTT; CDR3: CASSLRGLGLNTEAFF
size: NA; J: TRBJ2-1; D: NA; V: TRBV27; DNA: TGTGCCAGCAGTTTCAGAGGCAGGTACAATGAGCAGTTCTTC; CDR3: CASSFRGRYNEQFF
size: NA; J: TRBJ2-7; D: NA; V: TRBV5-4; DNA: TGTGCCAGCAGCGGACAGTCCTACGAGCAGTACTTC; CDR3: CASSGQSYEQYF
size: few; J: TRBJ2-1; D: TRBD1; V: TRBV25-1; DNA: TGTGCCAGCAGCAGGGGGACCTACAATGAGCAGTTCTTC; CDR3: CASSRGTYNEQFF
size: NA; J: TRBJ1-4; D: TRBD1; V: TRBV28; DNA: TGTGCCAGCAGTAACTCAGGGGGCAATAATGAAAAACTGTTTTTT; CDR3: CASSNSGGNNEKLFF
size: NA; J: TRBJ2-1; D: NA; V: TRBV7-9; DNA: TGTGCCAGCCGGGGAGCCGGGACGGAGTATCGGAGCTCCTACAATGAGCAGTTCTTC; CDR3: CASRGAGTEYRSSYNEQFF
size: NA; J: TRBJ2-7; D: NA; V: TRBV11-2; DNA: TGTGCCAGCAGCTTAGGAGGTCATTCCTACGAGCAGTACTTC; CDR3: CASSLGGHSYEQYF
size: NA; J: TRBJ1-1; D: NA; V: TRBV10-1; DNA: TGCGCCAGCAGGCCTTTGAACACTGAAGCTTTCTTT; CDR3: CASRPLNTEAFF
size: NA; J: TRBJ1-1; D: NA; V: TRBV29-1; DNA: TGCAGCGCGAGGGGTCAGGGCGACAGTGAAGCTTTCTTT; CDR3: CSARGQGDSEAFF
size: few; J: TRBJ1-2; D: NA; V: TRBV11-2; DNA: TGTGCCAGCAGCGGACCGGGGAGTCTTGATGGCTACACCTTC; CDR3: CASSGPGSLDGYTF
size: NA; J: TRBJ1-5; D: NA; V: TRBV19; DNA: TGTGCCAGTAGTATTTTGGACTTCCGTAGCAATCAGCCCCAGCATTTT; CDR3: CASSILDFRSNQPQHF
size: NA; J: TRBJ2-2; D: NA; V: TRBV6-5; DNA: TGTGCCAGCACTGGACAGCCTAACACCGGGGAGCTGTTTTTT; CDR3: CASTGQPNTGELFF
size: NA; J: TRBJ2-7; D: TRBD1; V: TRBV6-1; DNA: TGTGCCAGCAGATCCGGGACAGGGGTTACCTACGAGCAGTACTTC; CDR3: CASRSGTGVTYEQYF
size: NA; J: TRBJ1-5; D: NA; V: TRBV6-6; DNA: TGTGCCAGCAGCAGACTAGGACGGCAGCCCCAGCATTTT; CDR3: CASSRLGRQPQHF
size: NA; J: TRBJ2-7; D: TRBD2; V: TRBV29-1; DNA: TGCAGCGTGACGGGAGCGGGGCCCTACGAGCAGTACTTC; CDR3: CSVTGAGPYEQYF
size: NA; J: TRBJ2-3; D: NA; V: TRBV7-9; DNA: TGTGCCAGCAGCGACCCAGTAGATACGCAGTATTTT; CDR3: CASSDPVDTQYF
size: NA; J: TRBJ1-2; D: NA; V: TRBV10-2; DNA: TGCGCCAGCAGTGAGGATCGTCCAGCTGGCTACACCTTC; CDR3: CASSEDRPAGYTF
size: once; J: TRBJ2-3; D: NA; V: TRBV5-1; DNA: TGCGCCAGCAGCCAAATGCAAGGAGATACGCAGTATTTT; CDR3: CASSQMQGDTQYF
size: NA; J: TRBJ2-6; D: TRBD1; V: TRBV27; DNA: TGTGCCAGCAGCCGGGACAGGGGCCCGTGGGGGGCCAACGTCCTGACTTTC; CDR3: CASSRDRGPWGANVLTF
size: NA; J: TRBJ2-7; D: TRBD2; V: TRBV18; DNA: TGTGCCAGCTCACCAGGAGTAGCGGGGACCTACGAGCAGTACTTC; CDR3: CASSPGVAGTYEQYF
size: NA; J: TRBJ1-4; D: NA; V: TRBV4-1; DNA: TGCGCCAGCAGCCAAGATATTTTTCGGTCAGGGACAACTAATGAAAAACTGTTTTTT; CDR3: CASSQDIFRSGTTNEKLFF
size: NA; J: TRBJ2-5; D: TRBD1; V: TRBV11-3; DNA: TGTGCCAGCAGCCCGGGACAGGGGGTAAAGACCCAGTACTTC; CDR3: CASSPGQGVKTQYF
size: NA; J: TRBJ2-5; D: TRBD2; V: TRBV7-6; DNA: TGTGCCAGCAGCTTAGGAGCGGGAAGGGAGACCCAGTACTTC; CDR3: CASSLGAGRETQYF
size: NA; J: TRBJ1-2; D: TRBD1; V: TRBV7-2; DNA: TGTGCCAGCAGCTTAGGGCCCCGCGGGACAGGGATGCGCTACACCTTC; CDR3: CASSLGPRGTGMRYTF
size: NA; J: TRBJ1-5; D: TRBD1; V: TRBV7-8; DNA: TGTGCCAGCAGCTTGCGCGGACAGGGGGCCGGTCAGCCCCAGCATTTT; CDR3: CASSLRGQGAGQPQHF
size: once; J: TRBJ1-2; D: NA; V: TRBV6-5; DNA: TGTGCCAGCACCCCGGACAGAATCCATGGCTACACCTTC; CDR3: CASTPDRIHGYTF
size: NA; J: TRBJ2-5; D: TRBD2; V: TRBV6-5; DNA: TGTGCCAGCGGGACTAGCGGTACTGCGGCCCAGTACTTC; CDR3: CASGTSGTAAQYF
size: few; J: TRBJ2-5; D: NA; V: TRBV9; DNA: TGTGCCAGCAGCCCCAATGGGGTGAGGGAGACCCAGTACTTC; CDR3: CASSPNGVRETQYF
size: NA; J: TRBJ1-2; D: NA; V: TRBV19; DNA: TGTGCCAGTAGTAACGGACAGAACTATGGCTACACCTTC; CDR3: CASSNGQNYGYTF
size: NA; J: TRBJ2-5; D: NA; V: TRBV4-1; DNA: TGCGCCAGCAGCCCCGAAGGGAGACCTCAAGAGACCCAGTACTTC; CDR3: CASSPEGRPQETQYF
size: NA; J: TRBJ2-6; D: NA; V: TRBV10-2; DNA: TGCGCCAGCAGCAGACAGGGAGGTTTGGCAGGGGCCAACGTCCTGACTTTC; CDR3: CASSRQGGLAGANVLTF
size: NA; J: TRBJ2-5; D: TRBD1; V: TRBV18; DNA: TGTGCCAGCTCACCTATGGACGACAGGGGTAGGAAGACCCAGTACTTC; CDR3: CASSPMDDRGRKTQYF
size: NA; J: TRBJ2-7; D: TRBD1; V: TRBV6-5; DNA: TGTGCCAGCAGTTCCTCCGGGACAGGGGGCGGTTACGAGCAGTACTTC; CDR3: CASSSSGTGGGYEQYF
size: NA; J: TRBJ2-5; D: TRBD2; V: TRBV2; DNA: TGTGCCAGCACGGGCGGGGCCGGACTAGCGGGGGAAGAGACCCAGTACTTC; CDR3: CASTGGAGLAGEETQYF
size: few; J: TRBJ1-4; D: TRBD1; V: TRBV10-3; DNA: TGTGCCATCAGTGACAGCACAGGGGGCAGGGAAAAACTGTTTTTT; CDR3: CAISDSTGGREKLFF
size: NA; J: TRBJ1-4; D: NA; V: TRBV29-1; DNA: TGCAGCGTTCGCTCGGGGGCGCGTGAAAAACTGTTTTTT; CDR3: CSVRSGAREKLFF
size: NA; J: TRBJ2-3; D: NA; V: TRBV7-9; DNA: TGTGCCAGCAGCTTAGCGATGGAGAATACGCAGTATTTT; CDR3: CASSLAMENTQYF
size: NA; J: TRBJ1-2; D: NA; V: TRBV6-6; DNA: TGTGCCAGCAGCTCGACCCTGGACAGATATGGCTACACCTTC; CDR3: CASSSTLDRYGYTF
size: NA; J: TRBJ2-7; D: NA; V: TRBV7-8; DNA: TGTGCCAGCAGCCCCCAGGACTACGAGCAGTACTTC; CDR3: CASSPQDYEQYF
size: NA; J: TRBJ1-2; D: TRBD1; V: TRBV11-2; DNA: TGTGCCAGCAGCTTATCAACCGTTAGGACAGGGGCTAACTATGGCTACACCTTC; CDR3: CASSLSTVRTGANYGYTF
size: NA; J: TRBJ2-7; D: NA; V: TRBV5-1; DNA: TGCGCCAGCAGCTTGGTGGGGGATTGGAAGTACTTC; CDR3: CASSLVGDWKYF
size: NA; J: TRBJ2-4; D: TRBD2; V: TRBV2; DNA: TGTGCCAGCAGTATCCTAGCGGAGGGGAAAAACATTCAGTACTTC; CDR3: CASSILAEGKNIQYF
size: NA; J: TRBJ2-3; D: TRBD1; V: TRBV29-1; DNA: TGCAGCGTTGAAGATGTAGGCAGGGGGACAGATACGCAGTATTTT; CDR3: CSVEDVGRGTDTQYF
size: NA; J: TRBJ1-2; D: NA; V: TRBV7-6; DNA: TGTGCCAGCAGCTTAACACAGGGAGATGGCTACACCTTC; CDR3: CASSLTQGDGYTF
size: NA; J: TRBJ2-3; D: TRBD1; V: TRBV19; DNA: TGTGCCAGTAGTAAGCTTGGGACAGGTGGCACAGATACGCAGTATTTT; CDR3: CASSKLGTGGTDTQYF